This T cell receptor (beta chain) was found in a study of control samples from healthy donors and cancer patients (dated by TCRdb to about 2020). The library relied on the immunoSEQ multiplex PCR assay. Drawn from immuneACCESS, this table holds only the in-frame rearrangements with V and J called that TCRdb kept. Clones are partly lost; checked studies trace under half to an unresolved V gene and leave the rest unexplained. This sample gives about 150,000 clones in total; under 90% of them show up just once. The ten top clones hold around 4.9% of the sample. With regard to this clone: Which antigen it targets is not known. Per-base quality was not reported, and no clone a single base away is much larger than it.

Including the terminal cysteine and phenylalanine, the CDR3 comprises 13 residues. The DNA shown is the 39-base CDR3, in frame from base 1. V and J are truncated by 3 bases and 3 bases respectively, leaving an intervening sequence of 9 bases. Reading the germline V gene gives CDR1 SGHRS and CDR2 YFSETQ. The sequence links TRBV5-1 to TRBJ1-2; TRBD1 is perhaps the D gene, given 6 matching bases. The origin of this receptor is a man in his thirties or forties in good health. Sample: blood. Here the CDR3 is given as CASSWGQDYGYTF. At the DNA level, the sequence is TGCGCCAGCAGCTGGGGGCAAGACTATGGCTACACCTTC. Supplemented by the reference TRBV5-1 and TRBJ1-2 proteins around the CDR3, the complete variable domain is KAGVTQTPRYLIKTRGQQVTLSCSPISGHRSVSWYQQTPGQGLQFLFEYFSETQRNKGNFPGRFSGRQFSNSRSEMNVSTLELGDSALYLCASSWGQDYGYTFGSGTRLTVV.